This TCR beta chain was sequenced in a study of OX40 agonist ivuxolimab in advanced cancers. This clone was observed once. TCRdb keeps only in-frame clones here, not all; method: immunoSEQ multiplex PCR. The top ten hold 1.5% to 2% of the sample, which has approximately 74,000 clones, about 90% seen once. The receptor comes from an adult with an advanced solid tumor such as melanoma, head and neck, liver or kidney cancer. Source: CD4+ or CD8+ T cells sorted from blood, taken in a trial of the OX40 agonist ivuxolimab.

CDR3 nucleotides: TGTGCCAGCACCACCGGGACAGACTATGGCTACACCTTC. Its translation is CASTTGTDYGYTF. The chain has TRBV28 and TRBJ1-2, with TRBD1 matching over 7 bases. The CDR3 sequence is 13 residues long. With V trimmed by 7 bases and J by 3 bases, 5 bases remained unmatched. The germline gives CDR1 MDHEN, CDR2 SYDVKM.